This TCR beta chain was obtained from a study of T cell repertoires in cytomegalovirus infection (dated by TCRdb to between 2018 and 2020). Concerning the study at large: Donor HLA type was relevant to the analysis, because carriage of CMV infection together with the matching HLA type was indicated by public TCR beta signatures.

Trimming costs V 2 bases and J 4 bases, and their ends lie 14 bases apart. Sequences MNHEY (CDR1) and SVGAGI (CDR2) are obtained from the germline V gene. CDR3 length: 15 amino acids, cysteine to phenylalanine. The kept DNA is CDR3 alone, 45 bases in frame from the first base. The sequencer listed for this sample is Illumina HiSeq 1500. TCRdb trimmed public reads at Q25 via fastp, called clones via MiXCR and kept in-frame beta chains. Rows are combined by CDR3 protein, so each entry shows the most common genes and DNA. The sample contains under 350,000 distinct CDR3 sequences, roughly a tenth of them found a single time. The top ten hold less than 3% of the sample. Here is what the overall study found, with its caveats: Carriers of CMV infection plus the relevant HLA type were discriminated by the cumulative frequency of public TCR beta family members in the study cohort and in an independent approximately 360-donor cohort. The ex vivo response was dominated by HLA-C-restricted CMV-specific TCR beta clonotypes, which also provided the single most frequent clonotype in two of eight donors.

This clonotype was picked up a small number of times. Its antigen is not yet known. No base-level quality is on record; no much larger clone is a single base apart. The chain is encoded by TRBV6-5 joined to TRBJ1-2, and the D gene may be TRBD1, 6 bases matching. This sequence was found in a human donor in good health (CMV status not recorded). Some clones in this sample may be carry-over from other donors' samples. The sample consisted of PBMCs. The base sequence is TGTGCCAGCAGTTACGGCGGGGGGCGCGGCTATGGCTACACCTTC. The encoded protein is CASSYGGGRGYGYTF.